These 5 T cell receptor beta chains were all obtained from the same sample, sequenced in a study of blood T cell repertoires in COVID-19. Produced via immunoSEQ multiplex PCR; TCRdb's table is partial and in-frame only. The sample has 130,000 to 150,000 clones; 84% are singletons. Sequenced: peripheral blood. The receptor source for this set is a woman of 80 years or more in a cohort sampled during active or convalescent COVID-19.

This clone appeared once. This chain links TRBV7-2 with TRBJ1-2; no firm D call. V was cut by 6 bases and J by 5 bases, with 10 bases left in between. The CDR3 has 12 amino acids. Germline CDR1 and CDR2: SGHTA and FQGNSA. CDR3 sequence reads: CASRDIEYGYTF. The CDR3 DNA reads TGTGCCAGCAGAGACATAGAGTATGGCTACACCTTC.

The V and J genes are TRBV28 and TRBJ2-3, with D perhaps TRBD1 (6 bases). Trimming shortened V by 4 bases and J by 1 base, and 15 bases separated the two germline ends. The CDR3 has 16 residues. Germline V lookup: CDR1 MDHEN, CDR2 SYDVKM. CDR3 sequence: CASSSQGSLGTDTQYF. DNA for the CDR3: TGTGCCAGCAGTTCCCAGGGGAGCCTAGGCACAGATACGCAGTATTTT.

CDR3 DNA: TGTGCCAGCAGCGTAATGGGTTCAGGTGAAGCTTTCTTT. Translating gives CASSVMGSGEAFF. The chain has TRBV9 and TRBJ1-1; unclear D gene. V was shortened by 1 base and J by 7 bases, with 11 bases between the two germline ends. Germline CDR1 SGDLS, CDR2 YYNGEE. The CDR3 runs 13 residues. The variable domain in full, with the rest retrieved from reference TRBV9 and TRBJ1-1, is DSGVTQTPKHLITATGQRVTLRCSPRSGDLSVYWYQQSLDQGLQFLIQYYNGEERAKGNILERFSAQQFPDLHSELNLSSLELGDSALYFCASSVMGSGEAFFGQGTRLTVV.

In this sample, this clone turned up once. Germline is not matched at one junction end, which may reflect a read error. V gene TRBV6-5 combines with J gene TRBJ1-6; TRBD1 might be the D (6 bases). The CDR3 consists of 15 residues. Looked up from germline, CDR1 is MNHEY and CDR2 is SVGAGI. The CDR3 protein is CASNYLRGSNSPLHF. CDR3 DNA sequence: TGTGCCAGCAATTACCTCAGGGGTAGCAATTCACCCCTCCACTTT.

The chain uses TRBV7-8 and TRBJ1-4; D gene ambiguous. Germline CDR1 reads SGHVS; CDR2 reads FQNEAQ. The germline V and J ends were trimmed by 2 bases and 0 bases, with 7 bases remaining between them. The CDR3 totals 15 residues. DNA of the CDR3: TGTGCCAGCAGCTTAAGCGGCGCAACTAATGAAAAACTGTTTTTT. Amino acids: CASSLSGATNEKLFF.